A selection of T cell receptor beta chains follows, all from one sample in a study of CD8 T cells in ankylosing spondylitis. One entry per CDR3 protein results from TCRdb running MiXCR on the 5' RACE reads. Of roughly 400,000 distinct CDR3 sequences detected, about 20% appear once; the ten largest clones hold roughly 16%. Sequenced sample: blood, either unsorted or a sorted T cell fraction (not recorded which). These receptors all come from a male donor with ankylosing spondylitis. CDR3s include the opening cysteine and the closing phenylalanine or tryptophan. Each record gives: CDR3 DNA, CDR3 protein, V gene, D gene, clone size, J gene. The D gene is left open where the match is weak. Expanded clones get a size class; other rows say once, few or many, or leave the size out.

CDR3nt: TGTGCCAGCAGCCAACTAAGTCATCGGGAGACCCAGTACTTC; CDR3aa: CASSQLSHRETQYF; v_gene: TRBV11-2; d_gene: -; abundance: -; j_gene: TRBJ2-5
CDR3nt: TGTGCCAGCAGACCGGGACTAGCCGTGACAGATACGCAGTATTTT; CDR3aa: CASRPGLAVTDTQYF; v_gene: TRBV6-1; d_gene: TRBD2; abundance: -; j_gene: TRBJ2-3
CDR3nt: TGTGCCAGCAGCCGGGGTCTAGCGGAGGTCAATGAGCAGTTCTTC; CDR3aa: CASSRGLAEVNEQFF; v_gene: TRBV11-3; d_gene: TRBD2; abundance: -; j_gene: TRBJ2-1
CDR3nt: TGTGCCAGCGCCCTGGGACACAGCACAGATACGCAGTATTTT; CDR3aa: CASALGHSTDTQYF; v_gene: TRBV11-3; d_gene: -; abundance: -; j_gene: TRBJ2-3
CDR3nt: TGTGCCAGCAAACGAGACACTGAAGCTTTCTTT; CDR3aa: CASKRDTEAFF; v_gene: TRBV6-5; d_gene: -; abundance: -; j_gene: TRBJ1-1
CDR3nt: TGCGCCAGCAGCTTAACAGGCCTATCCTCCTACGAGCAGTACTTC; CDR3aa: CASSLTGLSSYEQYF; v_gene: TRBV5-1; d_gene: -; abundance: few; j_gene: TRBJ2-7
CDR3nt: TGCAGCGTTGGGGTCTCGGAGACCCAGTACTTC; CDR3aa: CSVGVSETQYF; v_gene: TRBV29-1; d_gene: -; abundance: few; j_gene: TRBJ2-5
CDR3nt: TGTGCCACCAGCAGAGATAGAACTAGCGGTTACAATGAGCAGTTCTTC; CDR3aa: CATSRDRTSGYNEQFF; v_gene: TRBV15; d_gene: TRBD2; abundance: few; j_gene: TRBJ2-1
CDR3nt: TGTGCCAGCAGCTTAAGAGAGGGAGATACGCAGTATTTT; CDR3aa: CASSLREGDTQYF; v_gene: TRBV7-3; d_gene: -; abundance: few; j_gene: TRBJ2-3
CDR3nt: TGTGCCAGCAGCTCAGGGGTGGGGTACACTGAAGCTTTCTTT; CDR3aa: CASSSGVGYTEAFF; v_gene: TRBV27; d_gene: -; abundance: few; j_gene: TRBJ1-1
CDR3nt: TGTGCCAGCTCCCGGGCCTCGTACAATGCTCAGCCCCAGCATTTT; CDR3aa: CASSRASYNAQPQHF; v_gene: TRBV18; d_gene: -; abundance: few; j_gene: TRBJ1-5
CDR3nt: TGTGCCAGCAGCCAAGTCCTAGCGGGTGTTTCCTACGAGCAGTACTTC; CDR3aa: CASSQVLAGVSYEQYF; v_gene: TRBV4-2; d_gene: TRBD2; abundance: few; j_gene: TRBJ2-7
CDR3nt: TGTGCCACCAGTGACACTACCGGGACCCATAACACCGGGGAGCTGTTTTTT; CDR3aa: CATSDTTGTHNTGELFF; v_gene: TRBV24-1; d_gene: -; abundance: few; j_gene: TRBJ2-2
CDR3nt: TGTGCCAGCAGCTTAGGGGCGTGGGCTGAGGGCTACACCTTC; CDR3aa: CASSLGAWAEGYTF; v_gene: TRBV7-2; d_gene: -; abundance: -; j_gene: TRBJ1-2
CDR3nt: TGTGCCAGTAGTCCTCAAGCCGGGCCCCAAAGGAGGAATGAGCAGTTCTTC; CDR3aa: CASSPQAGPQRRNEQFF; v_gene: TRBV19; d_gene: -; abundance: -; j_gene: TRBJ2-1
CDR3nt: TGTGCCACCAGCAGAGGACTGACAGCGGCGACAGATACGCAGTATTTT; CDR3aa: CATSRGLTAATDTQYF; v_gene: TRBV15; d_gene: -; abundance: few; j_gene: TRBJ2-3
CDR3nt: TGTGCCAGCAGTTTATCACAGGGTAGGGTCAATGAGCAGTTCTTC; CDR3aa: CASSLSQGRVNEQFF; v_gene: TRBV12-3/TRBV12-4; d_gene: -; abundance: -; j_gene: TRBJ2-1
CDR3nt: TGCGCCAGCAGCCCAGGACTAGCGCACACCGGGGAGCTGTTTTTT; CDR3aa: CASSPGLAHTGELFF; v_gene: TRBV5-1; d_gene: TRBD2; abundance: -; j_gene: TRBJ2-2
CDR3nt: TGTGCCAGTAGTATTACGGGACTAGCGGGAGCGGAAGATACGCAGTATTTT; CDR3aa: CASSITGLAGAEDTQYF; v_gene: TRBV19; d_gene: TRBD2; abundance: -; j_gene: TRBJ2-3
CDR3nt: TGTGCCAGCAGCTTAGTTGGACTAGCGGCAGAGCAGTACTTC; CDR3aa: CASSLVGLAAEQYF; v_gene: TRBV7-2; d_gene: TRBD2; abundance: -; j_gene: TRBJ2-7
CDR3nt: TGTGCCAGCAGGGGACGGGAGTATTCCTACGAGCAGTACTTC; CDR3aa: CASRGREYSYEQYF; v_gene: TRBV11-2; d_gene: -; abundance: few; j_gene: TRBJ2-7
CDR3nt: TGTGCCAGCTCACCAAATCCCGGGACTAGCTTCGAGACCCAGTACTTC; CDR3aa: CASSPNPGTSFETQYF; v_gene: TRBV18; d_gene: TRBD2; abundance: few; j_gene: TRBJ2-5
CDR3nt: TGTGCCAGCAGCCCCGGTATCTTCTACGAGCAGTACTTC; CDR3aa: CASSPGIFYEQYF; v_gene: TRBV28; d_gene: -; abundance: once; j_gene: TRBJ2-7
CDR3nt: TGTGCCAGCAGCCGAAGGGTCGACGAGCAGTACTTC; CDR3aa: CASSRRVDEQYF; v_gene: TRBV7-9; d_gene: -; abundance: few; j_gene: TRBJ2-7
CDR3nt: TGTGCCAGCAGTCGCAGGGCGAGACAGCCCCAGCATTTT; CDR3aa: CASSRRARQPQHF; v_gene: TRBV28; d_gene: -; abundance: few; j_gene: TRBJ1-5
CDR3nt: TGTGCCAGCAGGGGGGGCACTGTAAAAAACATTCAGTACTTC; CDR3aa: CASRGGTVKNIQYF; v_gene: TRBV27; d_gene: -; abundance: few; j_gene: TRBJ2-4
CDR3nt: TGTGCCAGCAGTGCAGTAATGAGTTTAGGCAAAAACATTCAGTACTTC; CDR3aa: CASSAVMSLGKNIQYF; v_gene: TRBV6-1; d_gene: -; abundance: -; j_gene: TRBJ2-4
CDR3nt: TGTGCCAGCAGTCCCAGGACAGGGGGGGGATATAGCAATCAGCCCCAGCATTTT; CDR3aa: CASSPRTGGGYSNQPQHF; v_gene: TRBV12-3/TRBV12-4; d_gene: TRBD1; abundance: many; j_gene: TRBJ1-5
CDR3nt: TGTGCCATCCGCTCGGGTATCGGCAATCAGCCCCAGCATTTT; CDR3aa: CAIRSGIGNQPQHF; v_gene: TRBV10-3; d_gene: -; abundance: -; j_gene: TRBJ1-5
CDR3nt: TGTGCCAGCAGCCAAGCGGGAGGACAACCCTACGAGCAGTACTTC; CDR3aa: CASSQAGGQPYEQYF; v_gene: TRBV16; d_gene: TRBD2; abundance: few; j_gene: TRBJ2-7
CDR3nt: TGTGCCAGCCGGGACAGGGTGAACACCGGGGAGCTGTTTTTT; CDR3aa: CASRDRVNTGELFF; v_gene: TRBV6-1; d_gene: TRBD1; abundance: once; j_gene: TRBJ2-2
CDR3nt: TGTGCCAGCAGCCAGGGGAGGGGGCGATGGGAGTACCAAGAGACCCAGTACTTC; CDR3aa: CASSQGRGRWEYQETQYF; v_gene: TRBV4-2; d_gene: -; abundance: -; j_gene: TRBJ2-5
CDR3nt: TGTGCCAGCAGTACCCCGGGACTGCCGAACACTGAAGCTTTCTTT; CDR3aa: CASSTPGLPNTEAFF; v_gene: TRBV6-1; d_gene: -; abundance: few; j_gene: TRBJ1-1
CDR3nt: TGTGCCAGCAGTGTGAGCGGGAGTGGCAGAGAGACCCAGTACTTC; CDR3aa: CASSVSGSGRETQYF; v_gene: TRBV28; d_gene: TRBD2; abundance: -; j_gene: TRBJ2-5
CDR3nt: TGTGCCAGCAGCCAAGATCTTGGAGGGCCCGAGCAGTTCTTC; CDR3aa: CASSQDLGGPEQFF; v_gene: TRBV14; d_gene: -; abundance: -; j_gene: TRBJ2-1
CDR3nt: TGCAGTGCTAGTCCCCTAGCGGGAGGGCCGAATATCTACGAGCAGTACTTC; CDR3aa: CSASPLAGGPNIYEQYF; v_gene: TRBV20-1; d_gene: TRBD2; abundance: -; j_gene: TRBJ2-7
CDR3nt: TGTGCCAGCAGCCAAGCAAGGATCTCTGGGGCCAACGTCCTGACTTTC; CDR3aa: CASSQARISGANVLTF; v_gene: TRBV14; d_gene: -; abundance: -; j_gene: TRBJ2-6
CDR3nt: TGTGCCAGCAGCCAACTGACAGGGATACAGTACGAGCAGTACTTC; CDR3aa: CASSQLTGIQYEQYF; v_gene: TRBV14; d_gene: TRBD1; abundance: -; j_gene: TRBJ2-7
CDR3nt: TGCGCCAGCAGCGAACAGGGTTCCGGGGAGACCCAGTACTTC; CDR3aa: CASSEQGSGETQYF; v_gene: TRBV5-1; d_gene: -; abundance: -; j_gene: TRBJ2-5
CDR3nt: TGCGCCAGCAGCTCCCGGACCCCAGATACGCAGTATTTT; CDR3aa: CASSSRTPDTQYF; v_gene: TRBV5-1; d_gene: -; abundance: few; j_gene: TRBJ2-3
CDR3nt: TGCAGTGCTAACCCCCCAGGTGATACGCAGTATTTT; CDR3aa: CSANPPGDTQYF; v_gene: TRBV20-1; d_gene: -; abundance: -; j_gene: TRBJ2-3
CDR3nt: TGCGCCAGCAGCTTGGGGAGGGTACTTGCAAATGAGCAGTTCTTC; CDR3aa: CASSLGRVLANEQFF; v_gene: TRBV5-1; d_gene: -; abundance: few; j_gene: TRBJ2-1
CDR3nt: TGCGCCAGCAGCTTGGACCGCTCCAACACTGAAGCTTTCTTT; CDR3aa: CASSLDRSNTEAFF; v_gene: TRBV5-1; d_gene: -; abundance: few; j_gene: TRBJ1-1
CDR3nt: TGTGCCAGCAGTAACCCCCAGGGCGGCGGGGAGACCCAGTACTTC; CDR3aa: CASSNPQGGGETQYF; v_gene: TRBV6-5; d_gene: -; abundance: few; j_gene: TRBJ2-5